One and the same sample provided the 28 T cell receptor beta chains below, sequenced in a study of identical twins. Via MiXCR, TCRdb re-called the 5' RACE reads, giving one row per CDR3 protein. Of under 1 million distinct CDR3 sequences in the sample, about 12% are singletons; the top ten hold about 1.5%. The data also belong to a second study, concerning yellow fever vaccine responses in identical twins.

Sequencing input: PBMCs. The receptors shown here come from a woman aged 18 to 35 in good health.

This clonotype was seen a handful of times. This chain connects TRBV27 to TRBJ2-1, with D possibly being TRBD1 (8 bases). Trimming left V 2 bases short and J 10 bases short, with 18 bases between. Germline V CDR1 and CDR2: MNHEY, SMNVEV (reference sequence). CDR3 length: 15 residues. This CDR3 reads CASSLHRGGLWEQFF. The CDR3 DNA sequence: TGTGCCAGCAGTTTACACAGGGGGGGCTTATGGGAGCAGTTCTTC.

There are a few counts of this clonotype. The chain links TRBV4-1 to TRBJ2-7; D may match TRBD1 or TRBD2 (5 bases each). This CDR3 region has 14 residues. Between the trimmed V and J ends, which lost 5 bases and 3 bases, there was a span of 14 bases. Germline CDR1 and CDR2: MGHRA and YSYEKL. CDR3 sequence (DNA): TGCGCCAGCAGCGCCTCCTCAGGGAGCTACGAGCAGTACTTC. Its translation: CASSASSGSYEQYF.

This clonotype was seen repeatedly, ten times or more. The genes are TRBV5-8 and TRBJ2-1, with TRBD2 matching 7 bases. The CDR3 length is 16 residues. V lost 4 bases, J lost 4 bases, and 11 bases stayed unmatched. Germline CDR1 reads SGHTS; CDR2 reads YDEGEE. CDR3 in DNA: TGTGCCAGCAGCCGGGGTACGGGCGGGAGTTACAATGAGCAGTTCTTC. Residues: CASSRGTGGSYNEQFF. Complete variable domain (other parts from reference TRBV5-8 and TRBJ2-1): EAGVTQSPTHLIKTRGQQATLRCSPISGHTSVYWYQQALGLGLQFLLWYDEGEERNRGNFPPRFSGRQFPNYSSELNVNALELEDSALYLCASSRGTGGSYNEQFFGPGTRLTVL.

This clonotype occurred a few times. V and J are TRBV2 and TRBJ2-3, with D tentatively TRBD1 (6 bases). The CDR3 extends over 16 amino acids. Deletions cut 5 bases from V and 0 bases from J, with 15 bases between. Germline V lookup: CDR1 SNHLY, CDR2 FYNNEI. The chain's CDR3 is CASSLQRTASTDTQYF. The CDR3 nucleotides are TGTGCCAGCAGTCTACAAAGGACAGCTAGCACAGATACGCAGTATTTT.

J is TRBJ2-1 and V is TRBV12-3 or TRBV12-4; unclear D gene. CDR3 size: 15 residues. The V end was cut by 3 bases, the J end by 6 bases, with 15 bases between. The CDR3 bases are TGTGCCAGCAGTTTCGAGTCAAGGATGGGCAATGAGCAGTTCTTC. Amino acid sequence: CASSFESRMGNEQFF.

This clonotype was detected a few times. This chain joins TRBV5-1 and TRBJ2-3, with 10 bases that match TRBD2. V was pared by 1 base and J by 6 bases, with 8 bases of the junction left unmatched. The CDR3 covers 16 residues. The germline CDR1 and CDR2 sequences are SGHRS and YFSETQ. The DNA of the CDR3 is TGCGCCAGCAGCTTGACTAGCGGGACCCCCCGGGATACGCAGTATTTT. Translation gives CASSLTSGTPRDTQYF.

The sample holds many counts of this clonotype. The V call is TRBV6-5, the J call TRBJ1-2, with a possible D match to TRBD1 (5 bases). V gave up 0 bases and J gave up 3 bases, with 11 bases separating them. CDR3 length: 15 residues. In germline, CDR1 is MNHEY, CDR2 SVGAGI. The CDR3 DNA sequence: TGTGCCAGCAGTTACTCGAGGCAGGGCGACTATGGCTACACCTTC. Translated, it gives CASSYSRQGDYGYTF.

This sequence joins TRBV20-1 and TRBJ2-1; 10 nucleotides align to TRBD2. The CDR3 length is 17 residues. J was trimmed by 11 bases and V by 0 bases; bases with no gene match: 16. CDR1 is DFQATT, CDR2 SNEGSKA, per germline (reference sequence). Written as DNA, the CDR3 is TGCAGTGCTAGAGACACCGGGACTAGCGAACGGAGCCTTAAGCAGTTCTTC. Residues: CSARDTGTSERSLKQFF.

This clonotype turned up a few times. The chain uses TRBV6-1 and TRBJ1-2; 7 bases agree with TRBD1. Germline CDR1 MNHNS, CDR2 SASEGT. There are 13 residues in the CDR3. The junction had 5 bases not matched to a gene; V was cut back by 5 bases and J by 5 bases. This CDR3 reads CASSRQGVYGYTF. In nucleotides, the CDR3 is TGTGCCAGCAGTAGACAGGGTGTTTATGGCTACACCTTC.

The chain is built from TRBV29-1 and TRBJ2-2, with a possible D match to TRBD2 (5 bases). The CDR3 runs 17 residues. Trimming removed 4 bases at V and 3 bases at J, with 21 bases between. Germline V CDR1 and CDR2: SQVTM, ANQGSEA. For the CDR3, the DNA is TGCAGCGTTGCCCTCGGCGACTGGGGAGTGGACACCGGGGAGCTGTTTTTT. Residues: CSVALGDWGVDTGELFF.

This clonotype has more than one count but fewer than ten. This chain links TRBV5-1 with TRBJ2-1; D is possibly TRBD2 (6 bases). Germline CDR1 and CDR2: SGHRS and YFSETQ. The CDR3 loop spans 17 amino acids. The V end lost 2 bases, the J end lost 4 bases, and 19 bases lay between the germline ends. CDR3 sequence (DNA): TGCGCCAGCAGCTTAAGTGCTAGCGACTGGGGTTACAATGAGCAGTTCTTC. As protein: CASSLSASDWGYNEQFF.

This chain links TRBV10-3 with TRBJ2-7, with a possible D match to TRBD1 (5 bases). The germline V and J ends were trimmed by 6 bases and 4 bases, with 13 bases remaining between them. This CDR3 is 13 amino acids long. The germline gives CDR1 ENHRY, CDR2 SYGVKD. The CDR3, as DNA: TGTGCCATCAGCGATAAGACAGTTTACGAGCAGTACGTC. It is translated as CAISDKTVYEQYV.

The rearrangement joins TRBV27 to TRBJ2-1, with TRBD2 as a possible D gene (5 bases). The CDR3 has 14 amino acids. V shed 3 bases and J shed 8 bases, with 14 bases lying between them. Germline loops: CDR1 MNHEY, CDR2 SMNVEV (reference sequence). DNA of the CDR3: TGTGCCAGCAGTTTTTCCGGGATTCCCGATGAGCAGTTCTTC. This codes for CASSFSGIPDEQFF.

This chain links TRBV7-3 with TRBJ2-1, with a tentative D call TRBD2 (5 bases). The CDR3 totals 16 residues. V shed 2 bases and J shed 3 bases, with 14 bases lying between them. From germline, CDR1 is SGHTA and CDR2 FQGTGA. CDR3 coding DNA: TGTGCCAGCAGCTTATACCCGGGGAGCGTCTACAATGAGCAGTTCTTC. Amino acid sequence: CASSLYPGSVYNEQFF.

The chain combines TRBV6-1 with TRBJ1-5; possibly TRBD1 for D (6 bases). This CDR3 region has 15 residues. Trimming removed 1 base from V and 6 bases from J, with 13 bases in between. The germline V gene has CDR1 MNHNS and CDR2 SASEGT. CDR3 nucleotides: TGTGCCAGCAGTGAAGTAACAGGGTTTGGTCAGCCCCAGCATTTT. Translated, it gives CASSEVTGFGQPQHF.

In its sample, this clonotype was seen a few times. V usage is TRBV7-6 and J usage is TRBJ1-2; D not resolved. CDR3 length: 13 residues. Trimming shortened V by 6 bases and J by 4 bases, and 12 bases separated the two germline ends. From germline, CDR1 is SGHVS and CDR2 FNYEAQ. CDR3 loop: CASSPGLIYGYTF. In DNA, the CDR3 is TGTGCCAGCAGTCCAGGACTGATCTATGGCTACACCTTC.

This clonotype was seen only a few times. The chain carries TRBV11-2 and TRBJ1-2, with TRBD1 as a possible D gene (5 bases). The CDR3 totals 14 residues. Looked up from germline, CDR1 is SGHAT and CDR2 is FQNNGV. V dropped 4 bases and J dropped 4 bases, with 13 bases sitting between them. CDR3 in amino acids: CASSSPGASYGYTF. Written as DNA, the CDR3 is TGTGCCAGCAGCTCCCCCGGGGCCTCCTATGGCTACACCTTC.

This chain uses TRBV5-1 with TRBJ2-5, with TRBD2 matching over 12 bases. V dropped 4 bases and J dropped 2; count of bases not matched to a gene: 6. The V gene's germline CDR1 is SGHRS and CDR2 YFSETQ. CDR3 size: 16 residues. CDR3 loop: CASSGRTSGAQETQYF. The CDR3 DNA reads TGCGCCAGCAGCGGTCGGACTAGCGGGGCACAAGAGACCCAGTACTTC.

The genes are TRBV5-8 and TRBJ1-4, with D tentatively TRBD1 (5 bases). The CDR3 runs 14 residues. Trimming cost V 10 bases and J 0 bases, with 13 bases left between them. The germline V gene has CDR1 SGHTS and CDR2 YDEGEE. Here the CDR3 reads CALGRTPTNEKLFF. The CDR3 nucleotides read TGTGCCCTAGGCCGGACACCAACTAATGAAAAACTGTTTTTT.

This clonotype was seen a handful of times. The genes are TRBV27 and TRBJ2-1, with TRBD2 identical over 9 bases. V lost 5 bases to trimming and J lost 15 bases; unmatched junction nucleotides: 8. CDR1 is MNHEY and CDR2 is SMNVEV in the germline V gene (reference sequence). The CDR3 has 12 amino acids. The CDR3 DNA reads TGTGCCAGCAGTGGCGGCGGGAGGGCTCTGTTCTTC. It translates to CASSGGGRALFF.

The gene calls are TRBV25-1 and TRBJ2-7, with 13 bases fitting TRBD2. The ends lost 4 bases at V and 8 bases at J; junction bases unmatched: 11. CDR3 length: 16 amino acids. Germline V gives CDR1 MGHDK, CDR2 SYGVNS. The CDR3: CASSASGTSGTGKQYF. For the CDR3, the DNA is TGTGCCAGCAGTGCCTCCGGGACTAGCGGGACTGGCAAGCAGTACTTC.

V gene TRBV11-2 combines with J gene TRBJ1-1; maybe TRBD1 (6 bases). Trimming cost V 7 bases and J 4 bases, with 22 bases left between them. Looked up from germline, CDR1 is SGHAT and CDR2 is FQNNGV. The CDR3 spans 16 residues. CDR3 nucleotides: TGTGCCAGCAAACCTACTCAACAGGGATTTGGCACTGAAGCTTTCTTT. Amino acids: CASKPTQQGFGTEAFF.

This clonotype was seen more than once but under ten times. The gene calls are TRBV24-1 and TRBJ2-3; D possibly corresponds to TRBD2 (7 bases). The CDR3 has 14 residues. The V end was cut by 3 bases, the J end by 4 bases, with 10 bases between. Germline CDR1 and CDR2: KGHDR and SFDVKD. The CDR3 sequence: CATSDGGAADTQYF. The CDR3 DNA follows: TGTGCCACCAGTGATGGGGGGGCCGCAGATACGCAGTATTTT.

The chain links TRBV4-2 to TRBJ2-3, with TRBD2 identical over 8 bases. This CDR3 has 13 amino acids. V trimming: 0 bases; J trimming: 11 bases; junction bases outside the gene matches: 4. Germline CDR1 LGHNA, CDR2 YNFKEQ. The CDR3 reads CASSQERAGGQYF. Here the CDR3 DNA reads TGTGCCAGCAGCCAAGAGAGGGCGGGGGGGCAGTATTTT.

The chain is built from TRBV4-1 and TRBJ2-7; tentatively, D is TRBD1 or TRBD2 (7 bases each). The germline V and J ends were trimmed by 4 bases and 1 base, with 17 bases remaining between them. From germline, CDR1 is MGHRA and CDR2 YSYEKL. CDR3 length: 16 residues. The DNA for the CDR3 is TGCGCCAGCAGCCTAGGGAGCGGGACAGCTTCCTACGAGCAGTACTTC. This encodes CASSLGSGTASYEQYF.

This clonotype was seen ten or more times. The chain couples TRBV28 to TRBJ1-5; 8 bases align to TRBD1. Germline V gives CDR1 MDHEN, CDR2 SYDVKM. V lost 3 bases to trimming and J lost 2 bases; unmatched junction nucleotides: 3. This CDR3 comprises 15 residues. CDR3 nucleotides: TGTGCCAGCAGTTTCCTGACAGGGGGCAATCAGCCCCAGCATTTT. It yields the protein CASSFLTGGNQPQHF.

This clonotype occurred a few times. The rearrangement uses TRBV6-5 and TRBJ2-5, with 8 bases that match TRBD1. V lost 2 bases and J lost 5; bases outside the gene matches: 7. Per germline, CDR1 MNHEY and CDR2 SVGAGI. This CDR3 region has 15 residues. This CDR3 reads CASSYGTGQGETQYF. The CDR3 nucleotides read TGTGCCAGCAGTTACGGGACAGGCCAAGGGGAGACCCAGTACTTC.

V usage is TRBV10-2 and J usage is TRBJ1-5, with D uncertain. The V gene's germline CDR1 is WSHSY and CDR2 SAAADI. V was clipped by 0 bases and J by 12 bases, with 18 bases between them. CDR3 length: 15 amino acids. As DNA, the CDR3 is TGCGCCAGCAGTGAGTCGGTTATCCCAATCAATGGCCAGCATTTT. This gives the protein CASSESVIPINGQHF.